What follows is one TCR beta chain and its context. These data come from a study of cytomegalovirus exposure and HLA in healthy donors. Primers: 60 Vbeta forward and 13 Jbeta reverse. The assay was immunoSEQ multiplex PCR, and TCRdb's table has in-frame clones only and misses some. The clone table shows more than 95,000 clones, with the ten largest holding under 3.5%. The source is a man aged 30 to 39 in good health and CMV-seronegative. Source material: PBMCs.

The CDR3 nucleotides are TGCAGCGGTGACATTTACAATACTGAAGCTTTCTTT. Amino acids: CSGDIYNTEAFF. J is TRBJ1-1 and V is TRBV29-1; D ambiguous. The CDR3 length is 12 residues. CDR1 is SQVTM and CDR2 is ANQGSEA in the germline V gene. With 7 bases removed from V and 5 bases from J, the gap between germline ends came to 14 bases.